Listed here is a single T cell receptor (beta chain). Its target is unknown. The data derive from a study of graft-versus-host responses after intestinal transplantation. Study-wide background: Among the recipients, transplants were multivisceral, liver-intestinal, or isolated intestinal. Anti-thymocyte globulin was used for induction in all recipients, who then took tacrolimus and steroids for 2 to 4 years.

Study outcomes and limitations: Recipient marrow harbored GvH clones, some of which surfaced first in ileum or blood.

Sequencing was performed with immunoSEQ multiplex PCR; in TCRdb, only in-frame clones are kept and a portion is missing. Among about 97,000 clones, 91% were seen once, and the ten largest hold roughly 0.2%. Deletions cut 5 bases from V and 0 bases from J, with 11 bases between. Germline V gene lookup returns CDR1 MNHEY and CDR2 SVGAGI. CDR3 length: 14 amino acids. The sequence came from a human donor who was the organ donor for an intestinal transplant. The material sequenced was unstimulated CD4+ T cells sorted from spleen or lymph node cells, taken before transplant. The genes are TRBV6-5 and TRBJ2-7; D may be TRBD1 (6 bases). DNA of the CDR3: TGTGCCAGCAGTCCCGACAGGACCTCCTACGAGCAGTACTTC. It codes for CASSPDRTSYEQYF.